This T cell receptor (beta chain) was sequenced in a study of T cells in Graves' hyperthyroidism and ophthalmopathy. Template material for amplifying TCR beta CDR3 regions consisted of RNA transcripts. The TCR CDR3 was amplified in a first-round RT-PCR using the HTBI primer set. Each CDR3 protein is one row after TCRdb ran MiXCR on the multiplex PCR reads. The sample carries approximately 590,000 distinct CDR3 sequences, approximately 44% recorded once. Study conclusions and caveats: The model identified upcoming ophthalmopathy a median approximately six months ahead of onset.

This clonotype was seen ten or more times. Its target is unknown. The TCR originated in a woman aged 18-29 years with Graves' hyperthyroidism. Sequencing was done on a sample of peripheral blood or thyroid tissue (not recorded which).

This CDR3 reads CSASGSTQETQYF. The CDR3 DNA is TGCAGCGCTAGCGGGAGCACCCAAGAGACCCAGTACTTC. The chain uses TRBV29-1 and TRBJ2-5; 10 nucleotides agree with TRBD2. V was clipped by 7 bases and J by 1 base; unmatched bases: 3. Germline V gene data show CDR1 as SQVTM and CDR2 as ANQGSEA. This CDR3 has 13 amino acids. Supplemented by reference TRBV29-1 and TRBJ2-5, the full variable domain reads SAVISQKPSRDICQRGTSLTIQCQVDSQVTMMFWYRQQPGQSLTLIATANQGSEATYESGFVIDKFPISRPNLTFSTLTVSNMSPEDSSIYLCSASGSTQETQYFGPGTRLLVL.